This passage covers 3 T cell receptor beta chains from one sample sequenced in a study of blood T cell repertoires in COVID-19. Profiled with immunoSEQ multiplex PCR; TCRdb holds only in-frame clones, not every one. The sample lists over 250,000 clones, roughly nine tenths occurring once. The sequenced sample was peripheral blood. The receptors were gathered from a man aged 50 to 59 with acute or convalescent COVID-19.

The genes are TRBV30 and TRBJ2-2; 8 bases line up with TRBD1. J gave up 7 bases and V 4 bases, and 8 bases lay outside the gene matches. The CDR3 totals 14 residues. The germline V gene encodes CDR1 GTSNPN and CDR2 SVGIG (reference sequence). CDR3: CAWNRGKGGGELFF. CDR3 DNA: TGTGCCTGGAACAGGGGGAAGGGTGGCGGGGAGCTGTTTTTT.

The chain uses TRBV19 and TRBJ2-3; 15 bases match TRBD2. Per the germline V gene, CDR1 is LNHDA and CDR2 is SQIVND (reference sequence). This CDR3 spans 15 amino acids. J was trimmed by 8 bases and V by 6 bases; bases with no gene match: 6. For the CDR3, the DNA is TGTGCCAGTAGCGGGACTAGCGGGGGGCCCGCTACGCAGTATTTT. The encoded protein is CASSGTSGGPATQYF.

The table lists this clone with a count of one. The rearrangement joins TRBV6-6 to TRBJ1-6; D ambiguous. V lost 5 bases, J lost 9 bases, and 26 bases lay in between. The V gene's germline CDR1 is MNHNY and CDR2 SVGAGI (reference sequence). The CDR3 is 18 residues long. DNA of the CDR3: TGTGCCAGCAGTCCTACCGGGTGGCAGCGGGTGTTAGGTTCACCCCTCCACTTT. Translated: CASSPTGWQRVLGSPLHF.